This passage covers 6 T cell receptor beta chains from one sample sequenced in a study of identical twins. TCRdb reprocessed the 5' RACE reads with MiXCR, giving one entry per CDR3 protein. The sample shows approximately 630,000 distinct CDR3 sequences, roughly 6.6% of them seen only once. In addition, the sample was reused for a study of yellow fever vaccine responses in identical twins.

The sequencing sample was made of PBMCs. The source of these receptors is a woman aged 18-29 years in good health.

A few counts support this clonotype. This chain links TRBV12-3 or TRBV12-4 with TRBJ2-1; perhaps TRBD1 as D (5 bases). V lost 2 bases, J lost 7 bases, and 12 bases lay in between. The CDR3 is made up of 14 amino acids. Here the CDR3 reads CASSLWPQVNEQFF. In DNA form, the CDR3 reads TGTGCCAGCAGTTTATGGCCACAGGTTAATGAGCAGTTCTTC.

This clonotype has a count of ten or more. V and J are TRBV12-3 or TRBV12-4 and TRBJ1-5; 9 bases agree with TRBD1. The CDR3 has 17 amino acids. V shed 4 bases, J shed 7 bases, and the junction held 14 bases outside the gene matches. The CDR3 bases are TGTGCCAGCAGTTGGACCGGGACAGGGTTCGAAGGCCAGCCCCAGCATTTT. It translates to CASSWTGTGFEGQPQHF.

This clonotype was counted between two and nine times. V usage is TRBV20-1 and J usage is TRBJ2-2, with TRBD1 matching over 9 bases. The V gene's germline CDR1 is DFQATT and CDR2 SNEGSKA (reference sequence). This CDR3 contains 17 residues. V lost 1 base and J lost 4; bases outside the gene matches: 10. Here the CDR3 DNA reads TGCAGTGCTAGAGCCCCCCCGGGACAGGGAAGCACCGGGGAGCTGTTTTTT. This encodes CSARAPPGQGSTGELFF.

This clonotype showed up many times. This chain connects TRBV20-1 to TRBJ1-5; 8 nucleotides align to TRBD1. With V trimmed by 4 bases and J by 0 bases, 8 bases remained unmatched. Per the germline V gene, CDR1 is DFQATT and CDR2 is SNEGSKA (reference sequence). The CDR3 spans 16 residues. The CDR3 region has the DNA TGCAGTGCTACTACCCGACAGGGGAGTAGCAATCAGCCCCAGCATTTT. Protein sequence: CSATTRQGSSNQPQHF.

Ten or more counts support this clonotype. This sequence joins TRBV12-3 or TRBV12-4 and TRBJ2-1; TRBD2 matches at 7 bases. This CDR3 is 15 amino acids long. J lost 5 bases, V lost 3 bases, and 7 bases had no gene match. The CDR3 region has the DNA TGTGCCAGCAGTTTGGTGGCTAGCGGAAACAATGAGCAGTTCTTC. Its translation is CASSLVASGNNEQFF.

The rearrangement links TRBV19 to TRBJ1-6, with a weak D call TRBD1 (5 bases). V gave up 6 bases and J gave up 4 bases, with 13 bases separating them. The CDR3 is made up of 15 amino acids. Germline-derived CDR1 and CDR2 are LNHDA and SQIVND (reference sequence). CDR3 in amino acids: CASRPPGLYNSPLHF. DNA of the CDR3: TGTGCCAGTAGACCCCCGGGACTGTATAATTCACCCCTCCACTTT.